This T cell receptor (beta chain) was retrieved from a study of control samples from healthy donors and cancer patients. The protocol was immunoSEQ multiplex PCR, while the TCRdb copy is restricted to in-frame clones and leaves out a portion. This table holds 80,000 or so clones, roughly 94% found once. The sequence came from a woman between 35 and 50 years old in good health. Sequencing was done on a sample of blood.

The CDR3 sequence is CSVGGVLYGYTF. CDR3 coding DNA: TGCAGCGTTGGCGGGGTTCTCTATGGCTACACCTTC. The chain recombines TRBV29-1 with TRBJ1-2; D unresolved. Trimming shortened V by 4 bases and J by 4 bases, and 10 bases separated the two germline ends. The CDR3 loop spans 12 amino acids. In germline, CDR1 is SQVTM, CDR2 ANQGSEA.